This passage covers 11 T cell receptor beta chains from one sample sequenced in a study of T cell changes during pregnancy in multiple sclerosis. TCRdb keeps only in-frame clones here, not all; method: immunoSEQ multiplex PCR. The sample includes about 84,000 clones, 94% of them seen just once. The specimen comprised peripheral blood, sampled in the second trimester of pregnancy. The receptors were gathered from a female donor in good health, enrolled as a control in a pregnancy study.

The chain couples TRBV5-1 to TRBJ2-1; 14 nucleotides align to TRBD2. The CDR3 extends over 16 amino acids. V lost 1 base and J lost 9; bases outside the gene matches: 6. Germline lookup yields CDR1 SGHRS and CDR2 YFSETQ. CDR3 bases: TGCGCCAGCAGCTTGTCGACTAGCGGGAGGGCCGGTGAGCAGTTCTTC. As protein: CASSLSTSGRAGEQFF.

The chain employs TRBV2 and TRBJ2-1; 16 positions match TRBD2. V lost 6 bases, J lost 3 bases, and 2 bases stayed unmatched. The CDR3 loop spans 16 amino acids. Germline CDR1 is SNHLY and CDR2 is FYNNEI. In DNA, the CDR3 is TGTGCCAGCAGGGGGACTAGCGGGAGGGGCTACAATGAGCAGTTCTTC. Translation: CASRGTSGRGYNEQFF.

This rearrangement joins TRBV28 to TRBJ1-2, with D perhaps matching TRBD1 (5 bases). CDR1 is MDHEN, CDR2 SYDVKM, per germline. V dropped 6 bases and J dropped 4 bases, with 15 bases sitting between them. The CDR3 loop spans 14 amino acids. The CDR3 region is CASSPGRVGYGYTF. The CDR3 region has the DNA TGTGCCAGCAGCCCAGGCAGGGTAGGCTATGGCTACACCTTC.

The V call is TRBV5-5, the J call TRBJ1-1; D possibly corresponds to TRBD1 (5 bases). The CDR3 length is 13 residues. Trimming stripped 1 base from V and 1 base from J, with 5 bases between. CDR1 SGHKS and CDR2 YYEKEE come from the germline V gene (reference sequence). CDR3 residues: CASSLTGNTEAFF. Written as DNA, the CDR3 is TGTGCCAGCAGCTTGACAGGGAACACTGAAGCTTTCTTT.

This chain uses TRBV10-3 with TRBJ1-3; no clear D. CDR1 ENHRY and CDR2 SYGVKD come from the germline V gene. CDR3 length: 15 amino acids. V was shortened by 6 bases and J by 0 bases, with 12 bases between the two germline ends. The CDR3 loop reads CAIRDTVFSGNTIYF. CDR3 in DNA: TGTGCCATCAGAGACACGGTGTTCTCTGGAAACACCATATATTTT.

The CDR3 region is CASSQEPGQGWETQYF. For the CDR3, the DNA is TGTGCCAGCAGCCAAGAACCGGGACAGGGGTGGGAGACCCAGTACTTC. V usage is TRBV4-2 and J usage is TRBJ2-5, with 10 bases aligning to TRBD1. The CDR3 runs to 16 residues. V was clipped by 0 bases and J by 5 bases; unmatched bases: 6. Germline loops: CDR1 LGHNA, CDR2 YNFKEQ.

This chain links TRBV7-2 with TRBJ1-2, with 7 nucleotides matching TRBD1. V trimming: 1 base; J trimming: 5 bases; junction bases outside the gene matches: 7. The CDR3 is 15 residues long. Germline V gene data show CDR1 as SGHTA and CDR2 as FQGNSA. The DNA for the CDR3 is TGTGCCAGCAGCTTAGGCACGACAGGGACTTATGGCTACACCTTC. Its translation: CASSLGTTGTYGYTF.

The chain combines TRBV5-1 with TRBJ2-1; D is perhaps TRBD1 (6 bases). Trimming removed 4 bases from V and 8 bases from J, with 10 bases in between. The length of the CDR3 is 12 residues. The germline V gene encodes CDR1 SGHRS and CDR2 YFSETQ. The DNA of the CDR3 is TGCGCCAGCAGCGCCCAGGGGCATGAGCAGTTCTTC. Protein sequence: CASSAQGHEQFF.

The chain combines TRBV5-1 with TRBJ2-2; D perhaps matches TRBD1 (6 bases). Germline assignment: CDR1 SGHRS and CDR2 YFSETQ. The CDR3 is 17 amino acids. The V and J ends lost 1 base and 0 bases respectively, with 13 bases between them. In nucleotides, the CDR3 is TGCGCCAGCAGCTTGAGGGCAGGGGCCCCGAACACCGGGGAGCTGTTTTTT. This codes for CASSLRAGAPNTGELFF. Together with reference TRBV5-1 and TRBJ2-2, the CDR3 gives the full variable domain: KAGVTQTPRYLIKTRGQQVTLSCSPISGHRSVSWYQQTPGQGLQFLFEYFSETQRNKGNFPGRFSGRQFSNSRSEMNVSTLELGDSALYLCASSLRAGAPNTGELFFGEGSRLTVL.

This clone has only one observation. The chain has TRBV7-9 and TRBJ1-4; the D gene is possibly TRBD1 (6 bases). The germline V gene has CDR1 SEHNR and CDR2 FQNEAQ (reference sequence). The V and J ends lost 0 bases and 5 bases respectively, with 10 bases between them. The CDR3 totals 15 residues. DNA of the CDR3: TGTGCCAGCAGCTTAGCGCAGGGGATAAATGAAAAACTGTTTTTT. Amino acids: CASSLAQGINEKLFF.

The genes are TRBV27 and TRBJ1-4; D might be TRBD1 (5 bases). V lost 9 bases, J lost 0 bases, and 8 bases lay in between. The CDR3 runs 13 residues. Germline CDR1 MNHEY, CDR2 SMNVEV (reference sequence). The chain's CDR3 is CARTTATNEKLFF. CDR3 coding DNA: TGTGCCAGAACGACAGCAACTAATGAAAAACTGTTTTTT.